The next 21 T cell receptor beta chains were all read from a single sample in a study of T cell repertoires in cytomegalovirus infection. These receptors lack a known antigen. One entry per CDR3 protein, called by TCRdb with MiXCR from the reads. The data show about 160,000 distinct CDR3 sequences, 20% to 25% seen once. The source was CD8+ T cells from cultured PBMCs, collected from culture after CMV antigen stimulation. The receptors come from a human donor in good health (CMV status not recorded). Some clones in this sample may be carry-over from other donors' samples.

V is TRBV2 and J is TRBJ2-7; D uncertain. The V and J ends lost 4 bases and 0 bases respectively, with 10 bases between them. Germline CDR1 reads SNHLY; CDR2 reads FYNNEI. The CDR3 length is 14 residues. CDR3 in DNA: TGTGCCAGCAGTGGGGTGGGCCGCTCCTACGAGCAGTACTTC. Translation gives CASSGVGRSYEQYF. The full variable domain, completed using reference TRBV2 and TRBJ2-7, is EPEVTQTPSHQVTQMGQEVILRCVPISNHLYFYWYRQILGQKVEFLVSFYNNEISEKSEIFDDQFSVERPDGSNFTLKIRSTKLEDSAMYFCASSGVGRSYEQYFGPGTRLTVT.

This clonotype has more than one count but fewer than ten. The rearrangement uses TRBV7-6 and TRBJ1-1; a weak D match, TRBD1 (6 bases). There are 14 residues in the CDR3. V gave up 5 bases and J gave up 0 bases, with 10 bases separating them. The germline CDR1 and CDR2 sequences are SGHVS and FNYEAQ. The CDR3 here is CASSQGGMNTEAFF. The CDR3 bases are TGTGCCAGCAGCCAAGGGGGAATGAACACTGAAGCTTTCTTT.

This chain uses TRBV6-1 with TRBJ2-7; D gene uncertain. CDR1 and CDR2 from the germline V gene are MNHNS and SASEGT. This CDR3 comprises 13 residues. The germline V and J ends were trimmed by 1 base and 0 bases, with 4 bases remaining between them. CDR3 nucleotides: TGTGCCAGCAGTGAAGTGAACTCCTACGAGCAGTACTTC. As protein: CASSEVNSYEQYF.

The chain recombines TRBV6-1 with TRBJ1-3; possible D gene TRBD1, 5 bases. Trimming removed 8 bases at V and 6 bases at J, with 14 bases between. Germline V gene data show CDR1 as MNHNS and CDR2 as SASEGT. The CDR3 is made up of 13 amino acids. In DNA, the CDR3 is TGTGCCAGCGGGGGGAACCCATCAAACACCATATATTTT. This translates into CASGGNPSNTIYF.

This sequence joins TRBV7-8 and TRBJ1-1; D is possibly TRBD1 (6 bases). Trimming removed 0 bases at V and 1 base at J, with 18 bases between. The CDR3 sequence is 18 residues long. Germline values: CDR1 SGHVS, CDR2 FQNEAQ. CDR3 region: CASSLAVQGWGENTEAFF. The DNA for the CDR3 is TGTGCCAGCAGCTTAGCGGTACAGGGATGGGGAGAGAACACTGAAGCTTTCTTT.

The gene calls are TRBV27 and TRBJ1-6; D is ambiguous. Germline CDR1 and CDR2: MNHEY and SMNVEV (reference sequence). CDR3 length equals 12 residues. The V end was cut by 2 bases, the J end by 11 bases, with 7 bases between. CDR3 nucleotide sequence: TGTGCCAGCAGTTTAAACGGGCCACCCCTCCACTTT. It yields the protein CASSLNGPPLHF.

Only a few counts were recorded for this clonotype. V usage is TRBV11-2 and J usage is TRBJ2-1, with a possible D match to TRBD2 (5 bases). Per germline, CDR1 SGHAT and CDR2 FQNNGV. This CDR3 spans 17 amino acids. Trimming took 4 bases from V and 7 from J, leaving 23 bases between them. The CDR3 nucleotides read TGTGCCAGCAGCTCTCCCCCAGCGGTGAACTCTTTTAATGAGCAGTTCTTC. It codes for CASSSPPAVNSFNEQFF.

A few counts support this clonotype. This CDR3 reads CASSLGVGSSYNEQFF. CDR3 nucleotide sequence: TGTGCCAGCAGCTTAGGAGTGGGAAGCTCCTACAATGAGCAGTTCTTC. The V gene is TRBV7-6, the J gene TRBJ2-1; D unclear. The CDR3 loop spans 16 amino acids. Trimming removed 1 base at V and 0 bases at J, with 10 bases between. In germline, CDR1 is SGHVS, CDR2 FNYEAQ.

The V and J genes are TRBV6-2 or TRBV6-3 and TRBJ1-6; no firm D call. Trimming pared 8 bases from V and 6 bases from J, leaving 11 bases between. The CDR3 contains 13 residues. Germline CDR1 is MNHEY and CDR2 is SVGEGT. CDR3 sequence (DNA): TGTGCCAGCTCTTCTCTTGGTAATTCACCCCTCCACTTT. It specifies CASSSLGNSPLHF.

This clonotype showed up just a few times. This chain connects TRBV12-3 or TRBV12-4 to TRBJ2-7; 13 positions agree with TRBD2. The CDR3 has 21 residues. V lost 0 bases, J lost 4 bases, and 18 bases stayed unmatched. The CDR3 sequence is CASSLARPTSGGAKGLYEQYF. The CDR3 bases are TGTGCCAGCAGTTTAGCCCGACCCACTAGCGGGGGGGCGAAGGGCTTGTACGAGCAGTACTTC.

This clonotype was observed a handful of times. The chain has TRBV7-9 and TRBJ1-5; 10 bases align to TRBD1. J was trimmed by 4 bases and V by 5 bases; bases with no gene match: 5. Germline V CDR1 and CDR2: SEHNR, FQNEAQ (reference sequence). This CDR3 has 15 amino acids. The CDR3 region has the DNA TGTGCCAGCAGCGGGCCGGGACAGGGGAATCAGCCCCAGCATTTT. It translates to CASSGPGQGNQPQHF.

This chain links TRBV7-2 with TRBJ1-6, with D tentatively TRBD1 (6 bases). The germline V gene has CDR1 SGHTA and CDR2 FQGNSA. The V and J ends lost 5 bases and 3 bases respectively, with 14 bases between them. This CDR3 is built from 16 residues. In nucleotides, the CDR3 is TGTGCCAGCAGCAATTTTCGGACAGACTATAATTCACCCCTCCACTTT. Protein sequence: CASSNFRTDYNSPLHF.

This chain joins TRBV6-6 and TRBJ1-1; D is unclear. With 0 bases removed from V and 1 base from J, the gap between germline ends came to 9 bases. The germline V gene has CDR1 MNHNY and CDR2 SVGAGI (reference sequence). CDR3 length: 15 amino acids. The CDR3 spells CASSYSESPNTEAFF. The CDR3 DNA reads as TGTGCCAGCAGTTACTCGGAATCCCCGAACACTGAAGCTTTCTTT.

The chain has TRBV7-2 and TRBJ2-7; 8 nucleotides agree with TRBD1. The V and J ends lost 5 bases and 0 bases, in that order; junction bases with no gene match: 6. Per germline, CDR1 SGHTA and CDR2 FQGNSA. The CDR3 covers 15 residues. The CDR3 spells CASSGGTGSSYEQYF. CDR3 DNA sequence: TGTGCCAGCAGCGGGGGGACAGGAAGCTCCTACGAGCAGTACTTC.

The J gene is TRBJ1-1, the V gene TRBV19; TRBD1 matches 9 bases. Germline loops: CDR1 LNHDA, CDR2 SQIVND (reference sequence). The CDR3 covers 16 residues. J gave up 6 bases and V 8 bases, and 16 bases lay outside the gene matches. The CDR3 reads CASRNTGGAIRAEAFF. The CDR3 DNA sequence: TGTGCCAGTCGAAACACAGGGGGCGCGATAAGGGCTGAAGCTTTCTTT.

The chain uses TRBV5-1 and TRBJ1-2, with a weak D call TRBD1 (5 bases). Germline loops: CDR1 SGHRS, CDR2 YFSETQ. The CDR3 consists of 11 residues. Trimming removed 5 bases from V and 8 bases from J, with 10 bases in between. This chain's CDR3 is CASSRGNGYTF. In nucleotides, the CDR3 is TGCGCCAGCAGTAGGGGAAACGGCTACACCTTC.

This clonotype showed up just a few times. The CDR3 reads CASSLGQGDSPLHF. The CDR3 DNA sequence: TGTGCCAGCAGCTTAGGACAGGGAGATTCACCCCTCCACTTT. The chain joins TRBV6-1 to TRBJ1-6; TRBD1 agrees at 8 bases. The germline V gene has CDR1 MNHNS and CDR2 SASEGT. The CDR3 is 14 residues long. V gave up 6 bases and J gave up 8 bases; unmatched junction bases: 6.

This clonotype has only one observation. V usage is TRBV12-3 or TRBV12-4 and J usage is TRBJ2-5; D not certain. This CDR3 has 14 amino acids. Trimming cost V 4 bases and J 1 base, with 10 bases left between them. The CDR3 loop reads CASSYMALQETQYF. The CDR3 region has the DNA TGTGCCAGCAGTTATATGGCGCTCCAAGAGACCCAGTACTTC.

The chain recombines TRBV12-3 or TRBV12-4 with TRBJ2-1; D remains unclear. There are 13 residues in the CDR3. V was cut by 3 bases and J by 7 bases, with 10 bases left in between. The CDR3 protein is CASSLELRNEQFF. The CDR3, as DNA: TGTGCCAGCAGTTTGGAACTCCGGAATGAGCAGTTCTTC.

The gene calls are TRBV7-9 and TRBJ2-2; TRBD1 agrees at 8 bases. The CDR3 covers 12 residues. Trimming at V came to 9 bases and at J to 5 bases, leaving 2 bases not matched to a gene. Germline lookup yields CDR1 SEHNR and CDR2 FQNEAQ (reference sequence). The CDR3 sequence is CARQGATGELFF. For the CDR3, the DNA is TGTGCCAGGCAGGGGGCAACCGGGGAGCTGTTTTTT.

Here the CDR3 reads CASRDTGRLNNSPLHF. The CDR3 bases are TGTGCCAGCAGGGATACAGGGAGACTGAATAATTCACCCCTCCACTTT. The chain combines TRBV6-6 with TRBJ1-6; perhaps TRBD1 as D (6 bases). The CDR3 is 16 residues long. The germline V gene encodes CDR1 MNHNY and CDR2 SVGAGI (reference sequence). V was shortened by 6 bases and J by 5 bases, with 17 bases between the two germline ends.